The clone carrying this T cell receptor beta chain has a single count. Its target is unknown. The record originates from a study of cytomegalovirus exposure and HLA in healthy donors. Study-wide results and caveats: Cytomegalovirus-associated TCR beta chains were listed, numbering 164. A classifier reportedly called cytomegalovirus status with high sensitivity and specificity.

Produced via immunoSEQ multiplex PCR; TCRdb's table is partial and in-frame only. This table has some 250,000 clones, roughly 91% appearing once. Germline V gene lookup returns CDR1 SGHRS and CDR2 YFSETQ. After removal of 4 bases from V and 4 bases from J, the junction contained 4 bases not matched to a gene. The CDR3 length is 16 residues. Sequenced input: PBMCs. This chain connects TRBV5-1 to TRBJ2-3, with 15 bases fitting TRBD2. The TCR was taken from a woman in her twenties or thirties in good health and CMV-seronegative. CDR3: CASSGGTSGRSDTQYF. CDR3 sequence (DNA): TGCGCCAGCAGCGGGGGGACTAGCGGGAGGTCAGATACGCAGTATTTT.